This T cell receptor beta chain was recorded in a study of T-cell memory formation after mild COVID-19. Study context: TCR clusters largely stayed donor specific. Regarding the study as a whole: Memory from before infection featured some responding clones, which suggests cross-reactive memory joined. Day 37-peaking second-wave clones had unconfirmed SARS-CoV-2 specificity.

V was clipped by 2 bases and J by 9 bases; unmatched bases: 8. CDR3 length: 14 amino acids. Germline values: CDR1 SGHRS, CDR2 YFSETQ. With constant-segment primers, 5'RACE yielded cDNA libraries of TCR alpha and TCR beta that carried sample barcodes and UMIs. TCRdb passed the 5' RACE reads through MiXCR, listing each CDR3 protein once. The sample carries approximately 240,000 distinct CDR3 sequences, about 16% recorded once. This clonotype was seen a handful of times. Its antigen remains unidentified. Sequenced input: PBMCs or a T cell subset sorted from them (not recorded which). The genes are TRBV5-1 and TRBJ2-4; 7 bases are shared with TRBD1. The clonotype originates from a man aged 18-30 years who had mild COVID-19 (a few samples of this study predate the infection). Cell type and time point are not known. CDR3 bases: TGCGCCAGCAGCTTAACCACAGGGGTGGCCATTCAGTACTTC. The encoded protein is CASSLTTGVAIQYF.